A single sample is the source of the 4 T cell receptor beta chains below, sequenced in a study of shared clonotypes between healthy human individuals. Sequencing used immunoSEQ multiplex PCR; TCRdb keeps in-frame clones, though not all of them. The data contain approximately 97,000 clones, about 68% of them singletons. Sequenced sample: memory CD8+ T cells sorted from blood. Subset noted: CD45RO+ cells pooled with CCR7-negative TemRA cells. Source of these receptors: a man aged 25-40 years in good health.

The rearrangement joins TRBV13 to TRBJ2-3; 9 bases line up with TRBD2. This CDR3 is 20 amino acids long. CDR1 PRHDT and CDR2 FYEKMQ come from the germline V gene (reference sequence). Trimming took 5 bases from V and 1 from J; bases not matched to a gene: 19. The CDR3 region is CASSIKGLARTSVGTDTQYF. Here the CDR3 DNA reads TGTGCCAGCAGCATTAAAGGACTAGCGAGAACTTCCGTAGGCACAGATACGCAGTATTTT. The full variable domain, with the rest looked up from reference TRBV13 and TRBJ2-3, is AAGVIQSPRHLIKEKRETATLKCYPIPRHDTVYWYQQGPGQDPQFLISFYEKMQSDKGSIPDRFSAQQFSDYHSELNMSSLELGDSALYFCASSIKGLARTSVGTDTQYFGPGTRLTVL.

This clone was observed a handful of times. V usage is TRBV6-6 and J usage is TRBJ2-1; D perhaps matches TRBD1 (5 bases). Germline lookup yields CDR1 MNHNY and CDR2 SVGAGI (reference sequence). This CDR3 has 13 residues. Deletions cut 4 bases from V and 5 bases from J, with 9 bases between. The CDR3 sequence: CASSSRVHNEQFF. CDR3 sequence (DNA): TGTGCCAGCAGTTCCAGGGTCCACAATGAGCAGTTCTTC.

J is TRBJ2-3 and V is TRBV6-4; 8 positions agree with TRBD1. CDR3 length: 14 amino acids. After removal of 5 bases from V and 1 base from J, the junction contained 2 bases not matched to a gene. From germline, CDR1 is MRHNA and CDR2 SNTAGT. Written as DNA, the CDR3 is TGTGCCAGCAGTACGGGACAGGGCACAGATACGCAGTATTTT. Translation gives CASSTGQGTDTQYF.

The chain couples TRBV7-9 to TRBJ2-1, with D hard to call. The CDR3 has 15 residues. In germline, CDR1 is SEHNR, CDR2 FQNEAQ (reference sequence). The V end was cut by 0 bases, the J end by 4 bases, with 10 bases between. The CDR3 sequence is CASSLAGFIYNEQFF. The CDR3 DNA sequence: TGTGCCAGCAGCTTAGCGGGGTTCATATACAATGAGCAGTTCTTC.